The rows below give T cell receptor beta chains drawn from one sample of a study of T cells in Graves' hyperthyroidism and ophthalmopathy. TCRdb used MiXCR to reprocess the multiplex PCR reads, holding one entry per CDR3 protein. Here the sample spans about 380,000 distinct CDR3 sequences, approximately 17% being singletons. The sequenced material came from blood. The receptor set was obtained from a man between 18 and 35 years old with Graves' ophthalmopathy. The CDR3 runs from the conserved cysteine through the conserved F or W. D genes are given only for firm matches. Expanded clones get a size class; other rows say once, few or many, or leave the size out.

d_call clone_size j_call cdr3_length v_call cdr3_nt cdr3_aa
NA few TRBJ1-3 14 TRBV10-2 TGCGCCAGCCAGCCACAGGGACCAGGAAACACCATATATTTT CASQPQGPGNTIYF
TRBD2 NA TRBJ2-3 15 TRBV11-3 TGTGCCAGCAGCTTATCGGCGGGGGGGCTAGATACGCAGTATTTT CASSLSAGGLDTQYF
NA many TRBJ2-3 12 TRBV20-1 TGCAGCGCATCGGCGACCCAAGATACGCAGTATTTT CSASATQDTQYF
TRBD1 many TRBJ2-7 14 TRBV2 TGTGCCAGCAGTAACCGGGACAGCTCCTACGAGCAGTACTTC CASSNRDSSYEQYF
TRBD1 NA TRBJ2-1 13 TRBV29-1 TGCAGCGGGGGGACAGGGTGGGGGAATGAGCAGTTCTTC CSGGTGWGNEQFF
TRBD1 NA TRBJ1-4 15 TRBV4-1 TGCGCCAGCAGCCAGCCGACAGGGCGCGATGAAAAACTGTTTTTT CASSQPTGRDEKLFF
TRBD1 NA TRBJ2-7 13 TRBV28 TGTGCCAGCAGTCCGGGACAGGTCCACGAGCAGTACTTC CASSPGQVHEQYF
NA many TRBJ2-7 13 TRBV18 TGTGCCAGCCAAAGAACAGGAGACTACGAGCAGTACTTC CASQRTGDYEQYF
NA many TRBJ1-2 15 TRBV11-2 TGTGCCAGCAGCCCGGAGGTTGGGGGGCGGGTCGGCTACACCTTC CASSPEVGGRVGYTF
NA few TRBJ2-7 15 TRBV28 TGTGCCAGCAGTATCCCGAGGGGACATTCTTACGAGCAGTACTTC CASSIPRGHSYEQYF
NA many TRBJ2-5 15 TRBV24-1 TGTGCCACCAGTGATTCCGGGCGGGGCCAAGAGACCCAGTACTTC CATSDSGRGQETQYF
NA few TRBJ2-1 13 TRBV9 TGTGCCAGCAGCGTAGGACGGTACAATGAGCAGTTCTTC CASSVGRYNEQFF
NA NA TRBJ1-2 14 TRBV5-5 TGTGCCAGCAGCGGGAGAGGAGAGTTCTATGGCTACACCTTC CASSGRGEFYGYTF
TRBD2 NA TRBJ2-5 15 TRBV7-9 TGTGCCAGCAGCTTAGGTCGCGGGAGGGAAGAGACCCAGTACTTC CASSLGRGREETQYF
NA NA TRBJ1-2 15 TRBV9 TGTGCCAGCAGCGTAGCCCCGGGGGCGAGCTATGGCTACACCTTC CASSVAPGASYGYTF
NA NA TRBJ2-3 18 TRBV28 TGTGCCAGCAGTTTATCAGGGGGGTCGATCTTGGTGTCAGATACGCAGTATTTT CASSLSGGSILVSDTQYF
NA NA TRBJ2-7 15 TRBV14 TGTGCCAGCAGTCCCGACTGGAAGACCTATAACGAGCAGTACTTC CASSPDWKTYNEQYF
NA NA TRBJ2-7 11 TRBV28 TGTGCCAGCAGTTTATACGACGAGCAGTACTTC CASSLYDEQYF
NA many TRBJ2-3 14 TRBV12-3/TRBV12-4 TGTGCCAGCAGTATCGGGATCACACCCGATACGCAGTATTTT CASSIGITPDTQYF
TRBD1 many TRBJ1-1 15 TRBV7-8 TGTGCCAGCAGCGCCAGACAGGGGGCTATATCTGAAGCTTTCTTT CASSARQGAISEAFF
NA NA TRBJ2-7 15 TRBV28 TGTGCCAGCACCTCAGGGCCAACGGGCTCCTACGAGCAGTACTTC CASTSGPTGSYEQYF
TRBD1 many TRBJ2-1 15 TRBV6-5 TGTGCCAGCAGTTACTCCGGGACAGGGATCGATGAGCAGTTCTTC CASSYSGTGIDEQFF
TRBD1 many TRBJ1-4 15 TRBV11-2 TGTGCCAGCAGCTCCTTGGGACAGGGGGGTGAAAAACTGTTTTTT CASSSLGQGGEKLFF
TRBD2 NA TRBJ2-7 15 TRBV2 TGTGCCAACGTCCCGACTAGCGGGGGACCCTACGAGCAGTACTTC CANVPTSGGPYEQYF
TRBD1 NA TRBJ1-2 14 TRBV5-5 TGTGCCAGCAGCTTGGGGGGACAGCCCTATGGCTACACCTTC CASSLGGQPYGYTF
TRBD2 NA TRBJ2-1 17 TRBV6-5 TGTGCCAGCAGTTTATTCGCCCCGGGACTAGGTACCAATGAGCAGTTCTTC CASSLFAPGLGTNEQFF
NA few TRBJ2-6 18 TRBV27 TGTGCCAGCAGTGAGGACAGCCCCGACGACTCTGGGGCCAACGTCCTGACTTTC CASSEDSPDDSGANVLTF
NA many TRBJ2-1 13 TRBV11-1 TGTGCCAGCAGCTTTGGGGTGTTCTATGAGCAGTTCTTC CASSFGVFYEQFF
TRBD1 NA TRBJ2-7 13 TRBV5-1 TGCGCCAGCAGCGGACAGGGATTCCACGAGCAGTACTTC CASSGQGFHEQYF
NA once TRBJ2-2 10 TRBV6-2/TRBV6-3 TGTCCAAAGAGAACCGGGGGGCTGTTTTTT CPKRTGGLFF
NA few TRBJ2-3 13 TRBV28 TGTGCCAGCCGGGGCCCTGAGTGGGATACGCAGTATTTT CASRGPEWDTQYF
TRBD1 NA TRBJ2-6 19 TRBV6-9 TGTGCCAGCAGTTACGGCGCCGTACAGGGGTACTCTGGGGCCAACGTCCTGACTTTC CASSYGAVQGYSGANVLTF
TRBD1 NA TRBJ2-2 15 TRBV14 TGTGCCAGCAGCCAGGACAGGACAGACACCGGGGAGCTGTTTTTT CASSQDRTDTGELFF
NA NA TRBJ2-2 15 TRBV6-5 TGTGCCAGCAGTTACGGTTGGGAAGACACCGGGGAGCTGTTTTTT CASSYGWEDTGELFF
NA few TRBJ2-4 13 TRBV6-2/TRBV6-3 TGTGCCAGCACTCGTCCAGGGAAAAACATTCAGTACTTC CASTRPGKNIQYF
NA NA TRBJ2-5 16 TRBV7-3 TGTGCCAGCAGCCAAGTGGGGGGCCCCGTCCAAGAGACCCAGTACTTC CASSQVGGPVQETQYF
NA many TRBJ1-2 15 TRBV6-1 TGTGCCAGCAGTGCCCCAGGGCCCCTCAGTGGTGGCTACACCTTC CASSAPGPLSGGYTF
NA few TRBJ2-5 13 TRBV29-1 TGCAGCGCCCGGGGTGGGACGCAAGAGACCCAGTACTTC CSARGGTQETQYF
NA NA TRBJ1-3 14 TRBV12-3/TRBV12-4 TGTGCCAGCAGTTTTTCGCCCTCTGGAAACACCATATATTTT CASSFSPSGNTIYF
NA many TRBJ1-6 11 TRBV2 TGTGCCAGCAGTCCCGACTCACCCCTCCACTTT CASSPDSPLHF
NA NA TRBJ2-5 15 TRBV5-1 TGCGCCAGCAGCTTGGTGACTAGTGAACAAGAGACCCAGTACTTC CASSLVTSEQETQYF
NA many TRBJ2-5 14 TRBV11-2 TGTGCCAGCAGCTTAGGACTACAAGGAAAGACCCAGTACTTC CASSLGLQGKTQYF
NA NA TRBJ2-7 14 TRBV27 TGTGCCAGCAGTTTGGGGTGGGGGATCTACGAGCAGTACTTC CASSLGWGIYEQYF
NA NA TRBJ2-3 18 TRBV5-5 TGTGCCAGCAGGCCCCATGGGGCGGGAAAGGGTCGCACAGATACGCAGTATTTT CASRPHGAGKGRTDTQYF
NA many TRBJ2-7 15 TRBV6-5 TGTGCCAGCAGTTACTCGAGTAGGGCCGGTTACGAGCAGTACTTC CASSYSSRAGYEQYF
NA many TRBJ2-5 13 TRBV18 TGTGCCAGCTCACTCGGATTCCAAGAGACCCAGTACTTC CASSLGFQETQYF
TRBD2 few TRBJ2-3 15 TRBV7-6 TGTGCCAGCAGCTTTCTAGCGGGGAGCACAGATACGCAGTATTTT CASSFLAGSTDTQYF
TRBD2 many TRBJ2-2 15 TRBV4-1 TGCGCCAGCAGCCAAGACGACGGGGGGGCCGGGGAGCTGTTTTTT CASSQDDGGAGELFF
NA few TRBJ2-5 14 TRBV28 TGTGCCAGCAGTTTATGGGACGGCCAAGAGACCCAGTACTTC CASSLWDGQETQYF